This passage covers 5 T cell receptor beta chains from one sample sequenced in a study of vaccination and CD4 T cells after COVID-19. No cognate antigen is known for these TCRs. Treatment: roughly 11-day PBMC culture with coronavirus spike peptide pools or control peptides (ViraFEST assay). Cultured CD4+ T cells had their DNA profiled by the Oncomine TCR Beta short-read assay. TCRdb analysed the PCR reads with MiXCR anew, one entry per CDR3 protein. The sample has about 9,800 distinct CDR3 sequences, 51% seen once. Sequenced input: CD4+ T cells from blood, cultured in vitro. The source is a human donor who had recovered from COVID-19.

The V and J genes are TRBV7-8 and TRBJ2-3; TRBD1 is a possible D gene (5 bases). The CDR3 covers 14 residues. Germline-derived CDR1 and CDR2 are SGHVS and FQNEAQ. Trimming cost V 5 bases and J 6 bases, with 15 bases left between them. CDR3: CASSTITGADTQYF. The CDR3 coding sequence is TGTGCCAGCAGCACCATCACTGGGGCGGATACGCAGTATTTT.

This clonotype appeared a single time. CDR3 nucleotides: TGTGCCAGCAGCTTAAGCCAGGGAGACTATGGCTACACCTTC. This sequence encodes CASSLSQGDYGYTF. The gene calls are TRBV7-2 and TRBJ1-2; tentatively, D is TRBD1 (5 bases). Germline loops: CDR1 SGHTA, CDR2 FQGNSA. V was clipped by 2 bases and J by 3 bases, with 10 bases between them. The CDR3 consists of 14 residues.

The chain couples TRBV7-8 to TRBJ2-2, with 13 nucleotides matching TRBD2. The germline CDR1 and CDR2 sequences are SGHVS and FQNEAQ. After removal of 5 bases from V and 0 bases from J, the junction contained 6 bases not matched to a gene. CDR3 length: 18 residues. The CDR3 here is CASSPGLAGAPNTGELFF. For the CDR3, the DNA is TGTGCCAGCAGCCCCGGACTAGCGGGGGCCCCGAACACCGGGGAGCTGTTTTTT.

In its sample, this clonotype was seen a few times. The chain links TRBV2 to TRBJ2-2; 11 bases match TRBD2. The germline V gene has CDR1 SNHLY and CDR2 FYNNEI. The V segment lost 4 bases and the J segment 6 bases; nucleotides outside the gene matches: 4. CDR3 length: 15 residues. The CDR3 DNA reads TGTGCCAGCAGTGTAGCGGGGGGGCCCGCCGGGGAGCTGTTTTTT. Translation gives CASSVAGGPAGELFF.

DNA of the CDR3: TGTGCCAGCAGCCGCAGGGACAGGGGGTCCAACACTGAAGCTTTCTTT. Its protein is CASSRRDRGSNTEAFF. The J gene is TRBJ1-1, the V gene TRBV7-8, with 11 bases fitting TRBD1. Germline-derived CDR1 and CDR2 are SGHVS and FQNEAQ. With 5 bases clipped from V and 2 bases from J, the junction kept 7 bases outside the gene matches. CDR3 length equals 16 residues. The full variable domain, completed using reference TRBV7-8 and TRBJ1-1, is GAGVSQSPRYKVAKRGQDVALRCDPISGHVSLFWYQQALGQGPEFLTYFQNEAQLDKSGLPSDRFFAERPEGSVSTLKIQRTQQEDSAVYLCASSRRDRGSNTEAFFGQGTRLTVV.